What follows is one T cell receptor beta chain and its context. Its cognate antigen is unknown. This specimen comes from a study of cytomegalovirus exposure and HLA in healthy donors. As for the study in general: Previous work identified 120 million or so unique TCR beta sequences from about 179 million T cells.

PCR employed 60 Vbeta and 13 Jbeta primers. Using immunoSEQ multiplex PCR, the repertoire was profiled, and TCRdb retains in-frame clones only, with some absent. The table shows some 150,000 clones, with about 61% occurring only once. Overall study results and limits: Prediction of most subjects' HLA-A and HLA-B alleles by TCR beta sequences was reportedly accurate. Association of a missense DCLRE1C variant with TCR beta V- and J-gene trimming was reported in a later analysis. The investigators catalogued 164 TCR beta chains as cytomegalovirus-associated.

Trimming removed 7 bases from V and 0 bases from J, with 16 bases in between. This CDR3 has 15 residues. Germline-derived CDR1 and CDR2 are MNHNS and SASEGT. The sequenced material came from PBMCs. The gene calls are TRBV6-1 and TRBJ2-7, with a tentative D call TRBD1 (5 bases). The clonotype originates from a woman in her 40s in good health and CMV-seronegative. CDR3 region: CASIKGSSSSYEQYF. DNA for the CDR3: TGTGCCAGCATAAAGGGGTCATCGAGCTCCTACGAGCAGTACTTC.